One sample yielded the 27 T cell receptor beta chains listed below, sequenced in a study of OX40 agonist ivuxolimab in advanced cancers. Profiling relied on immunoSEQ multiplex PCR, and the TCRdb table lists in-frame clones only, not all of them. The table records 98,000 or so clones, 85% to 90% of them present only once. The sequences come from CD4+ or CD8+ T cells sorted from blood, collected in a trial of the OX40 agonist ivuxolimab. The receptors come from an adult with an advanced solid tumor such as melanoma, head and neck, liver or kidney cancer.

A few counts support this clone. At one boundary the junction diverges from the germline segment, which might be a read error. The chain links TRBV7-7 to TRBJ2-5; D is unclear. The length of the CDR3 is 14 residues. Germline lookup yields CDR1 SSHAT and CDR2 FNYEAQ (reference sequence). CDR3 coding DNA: TGTGCTAGCAGCTCCACAAGGCTGGGAGAGACCCAGTACTTC. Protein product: CASSSTRLGETQYF.

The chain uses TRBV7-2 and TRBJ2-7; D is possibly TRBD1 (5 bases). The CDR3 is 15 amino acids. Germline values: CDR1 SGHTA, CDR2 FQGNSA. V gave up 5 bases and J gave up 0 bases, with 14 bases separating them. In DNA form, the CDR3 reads TGTGCCAGCAGCCTTGACAGTGAGGTCTCCTACGAGCAGTACTTC. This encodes CASSLDSEVSYEQYF.

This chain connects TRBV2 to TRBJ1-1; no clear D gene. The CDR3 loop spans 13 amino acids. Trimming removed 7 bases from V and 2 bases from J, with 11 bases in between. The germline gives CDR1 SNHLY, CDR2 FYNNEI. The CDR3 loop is CASTRLENTEAFF. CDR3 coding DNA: TGTGCCAGCACTCGACTGGAAAACACTGAAGCTTTCTTT.

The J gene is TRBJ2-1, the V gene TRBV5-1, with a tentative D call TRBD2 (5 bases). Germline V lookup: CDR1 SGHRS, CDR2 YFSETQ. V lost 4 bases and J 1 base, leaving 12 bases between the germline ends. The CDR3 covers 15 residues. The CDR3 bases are TGCGCCAGCAGCAGCAGCGGAGCTTCCTACAATGAGCAGTTCTTC. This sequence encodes CASSSSGASYNEQFF.

The CDR3 reads CASSVGTTRSHTGELFF. The CDR3 coding sequence is TGTGCCAGCAGCGTAGGGACTACAAGGTCTCACACCGGGGAGCTGTTTTTT. J is TRBJ2-2 and V is TRBV9; maybe TRBD2 (6 bases). Per germline, CDR1 SGDLS and CDR2 YYNGEE. This CDR3 is built from 17 residues. The germline V and J ends were trimmed by 0 bases and 3 bases, with 15 bases remaining between them.

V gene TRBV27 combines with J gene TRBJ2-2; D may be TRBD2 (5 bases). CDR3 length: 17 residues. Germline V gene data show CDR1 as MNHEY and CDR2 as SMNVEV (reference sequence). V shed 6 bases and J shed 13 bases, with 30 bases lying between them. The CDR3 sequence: CASSLLALGARLQGLFF. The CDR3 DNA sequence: TGTGCCAGCAGCCTCCTAGCTTTGGGCGCGCGCCTCCAAGGGCTGTTTTTT.

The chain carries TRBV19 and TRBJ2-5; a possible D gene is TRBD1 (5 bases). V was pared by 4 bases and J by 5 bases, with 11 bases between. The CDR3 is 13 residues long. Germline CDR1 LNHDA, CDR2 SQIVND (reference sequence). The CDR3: CASSSSRDETQYF. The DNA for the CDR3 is TGTGCCAGTAGTAGCAGCAGGGATGAGACCCAGTACTTC. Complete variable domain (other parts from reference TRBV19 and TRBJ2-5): DGGITQSPKYLFRKEGQNVTLSCEQNLNHDAMYWYRQDPGQGLRLIYYSQIVNDFQKGDIAEGYSVSREKKESFPLTVTSAQKNPTAFYLCASSSSRDETQYFGPGTRLLVL.

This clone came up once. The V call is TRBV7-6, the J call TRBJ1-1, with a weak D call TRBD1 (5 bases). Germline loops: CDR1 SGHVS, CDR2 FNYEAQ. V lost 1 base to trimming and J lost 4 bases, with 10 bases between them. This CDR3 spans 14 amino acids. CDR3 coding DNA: TGTGCCAGCAGCTTAGGGGGGATTTCCACTGAAGCTTTCTTT. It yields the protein CASSLGGISTEAFF.

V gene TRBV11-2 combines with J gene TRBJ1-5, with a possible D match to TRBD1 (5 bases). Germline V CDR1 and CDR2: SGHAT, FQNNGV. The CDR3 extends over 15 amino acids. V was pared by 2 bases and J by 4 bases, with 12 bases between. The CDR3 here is CASSLSGAQNQPQHF. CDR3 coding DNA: TGTGCCAGCAGCTTAAGCGGGGCCCAAAATCAGCCCCAGCATTTT.

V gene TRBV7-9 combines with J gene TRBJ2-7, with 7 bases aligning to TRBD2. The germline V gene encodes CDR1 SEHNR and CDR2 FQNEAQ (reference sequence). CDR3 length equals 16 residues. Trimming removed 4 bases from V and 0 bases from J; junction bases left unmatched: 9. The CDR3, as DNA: TGTGCCAGCAGCTCGCCCCCTAGCGGTAGCTCCTACGAGCAGTACTTC. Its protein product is CASSSPPSGSSYEQYF. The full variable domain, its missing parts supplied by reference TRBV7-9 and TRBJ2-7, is DTGVSQNPRHKITKRGQNVTFRCDPISEHNRLYWYRQTLGQGPEFLTYFQNEAQLEKSRLLSDRFSAERPKGSFSTLEIQRTEQGDSAMYLCASSSPPSGSSYEQYFGPGTRLTVT.

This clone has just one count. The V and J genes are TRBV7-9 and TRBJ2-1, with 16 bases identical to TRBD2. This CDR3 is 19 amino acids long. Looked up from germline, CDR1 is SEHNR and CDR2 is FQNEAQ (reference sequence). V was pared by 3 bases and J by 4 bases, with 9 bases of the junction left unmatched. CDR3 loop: CASSLRGTSGGDFYNEQFF. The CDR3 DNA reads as TGTGCCAGCAGCTTGCGTGGGACTAGCGGGGGGGACTTTTACAATGAGCAGTTCTTC.

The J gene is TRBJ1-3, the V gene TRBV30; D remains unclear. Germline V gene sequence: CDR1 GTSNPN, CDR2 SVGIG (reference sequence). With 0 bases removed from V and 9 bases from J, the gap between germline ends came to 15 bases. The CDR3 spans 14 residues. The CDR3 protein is CAWSVRGDGGTIYF. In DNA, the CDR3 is TGTGCCTGGAGTGTACGAGGAGACGGAGGCACCATATATTTT.

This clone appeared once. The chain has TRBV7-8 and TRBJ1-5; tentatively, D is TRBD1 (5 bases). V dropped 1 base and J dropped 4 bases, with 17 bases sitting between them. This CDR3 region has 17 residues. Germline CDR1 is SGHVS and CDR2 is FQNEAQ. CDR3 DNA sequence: TGTGCCAGCAGCTTAGACGGGCCAGGGACGGCTAATCAGCCCCAGCATTTT. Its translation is CASSLDGPGTANQPQHF.

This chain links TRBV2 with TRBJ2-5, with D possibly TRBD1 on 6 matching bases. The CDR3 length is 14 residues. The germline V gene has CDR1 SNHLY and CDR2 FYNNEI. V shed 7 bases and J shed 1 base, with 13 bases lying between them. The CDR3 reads CASKAGTTQETQYF. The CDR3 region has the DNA TGTGCCAGCAAAGCCGGGACAACCCAAGAGACCCAGTACTTC.

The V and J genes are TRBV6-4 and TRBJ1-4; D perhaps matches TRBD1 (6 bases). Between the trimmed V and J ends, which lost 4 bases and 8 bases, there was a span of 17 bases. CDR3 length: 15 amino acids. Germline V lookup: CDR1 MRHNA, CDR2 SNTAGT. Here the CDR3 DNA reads TGTGCCAGCAGTGCCACAGGGTTTTTGGGCGAAAAACTGTTTTTT. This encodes CASSATGFLGEKLFF.

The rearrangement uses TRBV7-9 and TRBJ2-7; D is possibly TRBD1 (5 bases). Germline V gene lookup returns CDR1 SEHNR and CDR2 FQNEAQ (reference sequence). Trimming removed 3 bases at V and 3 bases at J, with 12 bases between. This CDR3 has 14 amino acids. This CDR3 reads CASSLGHRNYEQYF. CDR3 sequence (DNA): TGTGCCAGCAGCTTGGGCCACAGGAACTACGAGCAGTACTTC. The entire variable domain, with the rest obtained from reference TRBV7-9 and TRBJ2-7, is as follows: DTGVSQNPRHKITKRGQNVTFRCDPISEHNRLYWYRQTLGQGPEFLTYFQNEAQLEKSRLLSDRFSAERPKGSFSTLEIQRTEQGDSAMYLCASSLGHRNYEQYFGPGTRLTVT.

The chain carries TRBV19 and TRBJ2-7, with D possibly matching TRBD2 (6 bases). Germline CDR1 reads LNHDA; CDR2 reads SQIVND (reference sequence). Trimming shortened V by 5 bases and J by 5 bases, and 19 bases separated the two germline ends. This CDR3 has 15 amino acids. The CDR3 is CASSRTGPGVNEQYF. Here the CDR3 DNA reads TGTGCCAGTAGTCGAACTGGGCCGGGGGTCAACGAGCAGTACTTC.

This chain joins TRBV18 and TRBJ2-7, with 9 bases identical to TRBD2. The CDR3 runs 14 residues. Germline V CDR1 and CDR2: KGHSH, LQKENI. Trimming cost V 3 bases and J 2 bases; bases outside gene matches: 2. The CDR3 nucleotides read TGTGCCAGCTCACCTAGCGGGGGAGCCTACGAGCAGTACTTC. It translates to CASSPSGGAYEQYF.

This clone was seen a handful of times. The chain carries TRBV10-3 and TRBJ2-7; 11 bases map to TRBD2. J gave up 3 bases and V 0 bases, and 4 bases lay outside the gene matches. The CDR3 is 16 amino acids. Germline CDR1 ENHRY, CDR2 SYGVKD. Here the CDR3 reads CAISESLAGGHYEQYF. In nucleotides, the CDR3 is TGTGCCATCAGTGAGTCATTAGCGGGAGGGCACTACGAGCAGTACTTC.

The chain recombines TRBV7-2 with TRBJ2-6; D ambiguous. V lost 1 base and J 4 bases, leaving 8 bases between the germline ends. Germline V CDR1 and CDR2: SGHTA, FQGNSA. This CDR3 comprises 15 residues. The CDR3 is CASSLEPLGANVLTF. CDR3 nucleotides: TGTGCCAGCAGCTTAGAACCCCTGGGGGCCAACGTCCTGACTTTC.

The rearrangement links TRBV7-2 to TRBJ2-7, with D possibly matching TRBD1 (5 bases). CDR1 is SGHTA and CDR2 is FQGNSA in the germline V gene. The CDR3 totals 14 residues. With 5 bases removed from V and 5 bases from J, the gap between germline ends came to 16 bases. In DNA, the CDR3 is TGTGCCAGCAGCCCAGGGTTTTCCTCTGACGAGCAGTACTTC. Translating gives CASSPGFSSDEQYF. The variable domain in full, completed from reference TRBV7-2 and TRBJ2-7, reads GAGVSQSPSNKVTEKGKDVELRCDPISGHTALYWYRQSLGQGLEFLIYFQGNSAPDKSGLPSDRFSAERTGGSVSTLTIQRTQQEDSAVYLCASSPGFSSDEQYFGPGTRLTVT.

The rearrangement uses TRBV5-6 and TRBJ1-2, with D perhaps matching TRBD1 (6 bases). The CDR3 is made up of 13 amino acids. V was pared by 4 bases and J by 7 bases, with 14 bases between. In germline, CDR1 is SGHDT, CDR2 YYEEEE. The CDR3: CASSGQSRFGYTF. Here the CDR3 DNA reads TGTGCCAGCAGCGGACAGTCGCGCTTTGGCTACACCTTC.

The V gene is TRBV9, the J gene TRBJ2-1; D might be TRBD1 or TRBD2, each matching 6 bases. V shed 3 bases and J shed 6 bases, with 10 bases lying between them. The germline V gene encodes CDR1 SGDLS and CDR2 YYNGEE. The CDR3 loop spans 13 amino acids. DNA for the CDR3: TGTGCCAGCAGCGAGGGGGGAGTCAATGAGCAGTTCTTC. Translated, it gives CASSEGGVNEQFF.

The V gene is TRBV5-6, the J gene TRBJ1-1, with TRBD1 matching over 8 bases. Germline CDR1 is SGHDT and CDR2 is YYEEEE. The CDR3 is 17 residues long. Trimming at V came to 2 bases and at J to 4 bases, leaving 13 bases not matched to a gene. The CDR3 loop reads CASSFRQGAESGTEAFF. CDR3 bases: TGTGCCAGCAGCTTTCGCCAGGGGGCCGAGTCGGGCACTGAAGCTTTCTTT.

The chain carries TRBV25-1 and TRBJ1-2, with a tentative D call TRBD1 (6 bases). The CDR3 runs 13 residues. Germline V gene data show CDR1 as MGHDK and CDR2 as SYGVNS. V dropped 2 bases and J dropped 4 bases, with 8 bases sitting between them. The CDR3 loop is CASSEGQIYGYTF. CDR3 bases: TGTGCCAGCAGTGAAGGACAGATCTATGGCTACACCTTC.

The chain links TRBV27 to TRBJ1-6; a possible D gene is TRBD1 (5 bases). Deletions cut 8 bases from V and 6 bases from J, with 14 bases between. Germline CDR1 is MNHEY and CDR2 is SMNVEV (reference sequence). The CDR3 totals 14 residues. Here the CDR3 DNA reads TGTGCCAGCGGAAGAGGGGAGCTTAATTCACCCCTCCACTTT. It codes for CASGRGELNSPLHF.

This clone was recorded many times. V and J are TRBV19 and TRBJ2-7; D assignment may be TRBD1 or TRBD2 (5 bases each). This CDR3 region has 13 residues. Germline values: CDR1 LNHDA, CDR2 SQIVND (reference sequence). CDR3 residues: CATNGAGTSEQYF. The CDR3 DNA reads TGTGCAACGAACGGGGCAGGGACGAGCGAGCAGTACTTC.